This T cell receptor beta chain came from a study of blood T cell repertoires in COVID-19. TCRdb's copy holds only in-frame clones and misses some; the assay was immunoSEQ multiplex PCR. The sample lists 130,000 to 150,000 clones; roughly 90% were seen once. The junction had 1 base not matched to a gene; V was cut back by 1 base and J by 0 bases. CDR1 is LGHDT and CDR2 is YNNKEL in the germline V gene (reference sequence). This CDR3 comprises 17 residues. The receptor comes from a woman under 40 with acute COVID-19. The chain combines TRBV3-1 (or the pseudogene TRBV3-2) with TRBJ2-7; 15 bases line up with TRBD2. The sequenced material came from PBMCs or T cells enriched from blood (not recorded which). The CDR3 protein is CASSQGTSGRVSYEQYF. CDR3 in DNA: TGTGCCAGCAGCCAAGGGACTAGCGGGAGGGTCTCCTACGAGCAGTACTTC.